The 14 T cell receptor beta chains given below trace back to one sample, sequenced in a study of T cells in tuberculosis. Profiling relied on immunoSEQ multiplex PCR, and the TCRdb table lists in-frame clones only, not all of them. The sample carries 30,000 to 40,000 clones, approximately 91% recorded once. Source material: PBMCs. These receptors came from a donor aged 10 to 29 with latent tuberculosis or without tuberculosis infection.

This CDR3 reads CASSGLGGILDNEQFF. CDR3 in DNA: TGTGCCAGCAGTGGATTAGGGGGAATCTTGGACAATGAGCAGTTCTTC. The chain employs TRBV27 and TRBJ2-1; maybe TRBD1 (6 bases). V lost 5 bases to trimming and J lost 5 bases, with 19 bases between them. Germline V gene sequence: CDR1 MNHEY, CDR2 SMNVEV (reference sequence). The length of the CDR3 is 16 residues.

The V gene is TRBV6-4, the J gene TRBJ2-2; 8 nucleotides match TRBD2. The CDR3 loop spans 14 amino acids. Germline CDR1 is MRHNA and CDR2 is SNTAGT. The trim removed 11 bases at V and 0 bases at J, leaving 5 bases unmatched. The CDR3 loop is CAAQRETNTGELFF. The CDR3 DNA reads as TGTGCCGCCCAGCGGGAGACGAACACCGGGGAGCTGTTTTTT.

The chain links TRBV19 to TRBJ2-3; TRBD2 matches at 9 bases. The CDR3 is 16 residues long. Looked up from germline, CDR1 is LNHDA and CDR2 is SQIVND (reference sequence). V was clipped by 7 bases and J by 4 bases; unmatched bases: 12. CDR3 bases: TGTGCCAGTATGCGGGCGGGAGGGCCCGGCGCAGATACGCAGTATTTT. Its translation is CASMRAGGPGADTQYF.

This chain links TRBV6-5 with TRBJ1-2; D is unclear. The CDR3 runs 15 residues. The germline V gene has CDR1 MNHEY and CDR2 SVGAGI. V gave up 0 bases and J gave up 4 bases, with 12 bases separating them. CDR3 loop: CASSYSEPSIYGYTF. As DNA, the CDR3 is TGTGCCAGCAGTTACTCTGAACCCAGTATCTATGGCTACACCTTC.

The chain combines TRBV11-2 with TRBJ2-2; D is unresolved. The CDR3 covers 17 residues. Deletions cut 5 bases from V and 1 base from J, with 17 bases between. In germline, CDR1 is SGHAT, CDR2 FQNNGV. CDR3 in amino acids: CASSTRSSPKNTGELFF. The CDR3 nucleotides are TGTGCCAGCAGCACGCGGTCCAGCCCGAAGAACACCGGGGAGCTGTTTTTT.

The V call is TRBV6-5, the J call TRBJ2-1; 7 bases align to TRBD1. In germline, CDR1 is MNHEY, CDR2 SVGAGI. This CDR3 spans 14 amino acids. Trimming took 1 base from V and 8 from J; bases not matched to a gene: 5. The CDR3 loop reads CASSYWQGDDEQFF. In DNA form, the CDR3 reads TGTGCCAGCAGTTACTGGCAGGGGGACGATGAGCAGTTCTTC.

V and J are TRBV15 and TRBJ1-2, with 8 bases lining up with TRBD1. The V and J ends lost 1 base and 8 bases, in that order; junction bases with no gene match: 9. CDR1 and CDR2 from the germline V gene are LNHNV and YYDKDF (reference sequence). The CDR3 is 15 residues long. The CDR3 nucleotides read TGTGCCACCAGCAGAGTTCAGGGAGACAGGGGAGGCTACACCTTC. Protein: CATSRVQGDRGGYTF.

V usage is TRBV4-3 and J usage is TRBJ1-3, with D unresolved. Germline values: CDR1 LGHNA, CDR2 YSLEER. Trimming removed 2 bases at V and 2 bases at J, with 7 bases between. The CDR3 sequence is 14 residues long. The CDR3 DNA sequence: TGCGCCAGCAGCCAACAGGCAGCTGGAAACACCATATATTTT. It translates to CASSQQAAGNTIYF.

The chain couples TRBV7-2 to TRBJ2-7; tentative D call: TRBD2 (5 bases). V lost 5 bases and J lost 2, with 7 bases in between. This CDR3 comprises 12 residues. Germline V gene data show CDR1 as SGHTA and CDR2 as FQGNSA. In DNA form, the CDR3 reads TGTGCCAGCAGCCCGGGGACCTACGAGCAGTACTTC. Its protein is CASSPGTYEQYF.

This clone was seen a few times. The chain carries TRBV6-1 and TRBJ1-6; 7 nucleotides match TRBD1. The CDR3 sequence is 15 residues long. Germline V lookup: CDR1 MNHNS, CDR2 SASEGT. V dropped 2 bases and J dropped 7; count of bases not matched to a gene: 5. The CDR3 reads CASSEKGQLNSPLHF. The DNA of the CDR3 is TGTGCCAGCAGTGAAAAGGGACAGTTAAATTCACCCCTCCACTTT.

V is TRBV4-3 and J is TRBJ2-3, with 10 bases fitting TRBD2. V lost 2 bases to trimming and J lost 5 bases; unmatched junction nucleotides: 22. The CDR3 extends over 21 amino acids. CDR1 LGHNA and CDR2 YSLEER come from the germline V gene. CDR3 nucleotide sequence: TGCGCCAGCAGCCAACAAAAATGGGTACCTCTAGCGGGAGTAGAGGGAGATACGCAGTATTTT. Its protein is CASSQQKWVPLAGVEGDTQYF.

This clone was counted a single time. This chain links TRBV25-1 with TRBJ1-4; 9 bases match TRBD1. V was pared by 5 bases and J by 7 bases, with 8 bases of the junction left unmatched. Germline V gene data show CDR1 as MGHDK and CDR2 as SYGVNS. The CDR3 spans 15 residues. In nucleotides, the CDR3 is TGTGCCAGCAGTCTACGGACAGGGGAGTTTGAAAAACTGTTTTTT. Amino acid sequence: CASSLRTGEFEKLFF.

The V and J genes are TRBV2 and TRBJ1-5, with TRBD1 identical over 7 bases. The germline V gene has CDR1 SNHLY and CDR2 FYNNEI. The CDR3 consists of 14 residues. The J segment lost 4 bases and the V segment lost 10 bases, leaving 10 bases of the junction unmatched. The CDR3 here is CATSPRQGNQPQHF. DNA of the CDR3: TGTGCCACCTCGCCCAGACAGGGAAATCAGCCCCAGCATTTT.

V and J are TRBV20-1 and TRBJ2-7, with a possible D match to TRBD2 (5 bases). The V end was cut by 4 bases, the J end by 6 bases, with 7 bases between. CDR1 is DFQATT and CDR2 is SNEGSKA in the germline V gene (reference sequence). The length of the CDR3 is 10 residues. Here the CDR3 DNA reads TGCAGTGCTACGGGGTCCGAGCAGTACTTC. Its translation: CSATGSEQYF.